Listed below are T cell receptor beta chains from one sample, sequenced in a study of T cell repertoires in cytomegalovirus infection. One entry per CDR3 protein results from TCRdb running MiXCR on the reads. The sample holds 680,000 or so distinct CDR3 sequences; 33% are singletons and the top ten take 18%. For these TCRs, the target antigens are not known. The sample was cultured PBMCs, taken from culture after CMV antigen stimulation. Source of these receptors: a human donor in good health (CMV status not recorded). Some clones in this sample may be carry-over from other donors' samples. The CDR3 runs from the conserved cysteine through the conserved F or W. A D gene is named only where the DNA matches it firmly. Expanded clones get a size class; other rows say once, few or many, or leave the size out.

d_call: NA
clone_size: NA
j_call: TRBJ2-1
v_call: TRBV12-3/TRBV12-4
cdr3_length: 13
cdr3_nt: TGTGCCAGCAGTTTAAGAGGTCAGACTGAGCAGTTCTTC
cdr3_aa: CASSLRGQTEQFF

d_call: NA
clone_size: many
j_call: TRBJ1-1
v_call: TRBV28
cdr3_length: 12
cdr3_nt: TGTGCCAGTGGGACGGGGAACACTGAAGCTTTCTTT
cdr3_aa: CASGTGNTEAFF

d_call: TRBD1
clone_size: few
j_call: TRBJ2-7
v_call: TRBV11-1
cdr3_length: 15
cdr3_nt: TGTGCCAGCAGCCCCGACAGGGCGTTTGGATACGAGCAGTACTTC
cdr3_aa: CASSPDRAFGYEQYF

d_call: TRBD1
clone_size: NA
j_call: TRBJ1-4
v_call: TRBV7-9
cdr3_length: 15
cdr3_nt: TGTGCCAGCAGCCAAACCGGGACAGGGTATGAAAAACTGTTTTTT
cdr3_aa: CASSQTGTGYEKLFF

d_call: TRBD1
clone_size: few
j_call: TRBJ2-5
v_call: TRBV15
cdr3_length: 16
cdr3_nt: TGTGCCACCAGCTTTGACAGGGGGGTTGGCCAAGAGACCCAGTACTTC
cdr3_aa: CATSFDRGVGQETQYF

d_call: TRBD1
clone_size: many
j_call: TRBJ1-5
v_call: TRBV7-2
cdr3_length: 15
cdr3_nt: TGTGCCAGCAGCTTACAAGACAGGGGTGATCAGCCCCAGCATTTT
cdr3_aa: CASSLQDRGDQPQHF

d_call: NA
clone_size: NA
j_call: TRBJ2-3
v_call: TRBV27
cdr3_length: 14
cdr3_nt: TGTGCCAGCAGTCCCTCGGACTACACAGATACGCAGTATTTT
cdr3_aa: CASSPSDYTDTQYF

d_call: TRBD2
clone_size: NA
j_call: TRBJ2-7
v_call: TRBV20-1
cdr3_length: 12
cdr3_nt: TGCAGTGCCCGGACTAGTTTCCACGAGCAGTACTTC
cdr3_aa: CSARTSFHEQYF

d_call: TRBD2
clone_size: NA
j_call: TRBJ2-3
v_call: TRBV5-5
cdr3_length: 16
cdr3_nt: TGTGCCAGCAGCTACGGACTAGCGGGGTCCACAGATACGCAGTATTTT
cdr3_aa: CASSYGLAGSTDTQYF

d_call: TRBD2
clone_size: NA
j_call: TRBJ2-1
v_call: TRBV11-2
cdr3_length: 15
cdr3_nt: TGTGCCAGCAGCTTAACGGGAGGGCCGATCAATGAGCAGTTCTTC
cdr3_aa: CASSLTGGPINEQFF

d_call: NA
clone_size: NA
j_call: TRBJ1-4
v_call: TRBV11-1
cdr3_length: 11
cdr3_nt: TGTGCCAGCAGCTTTGTTCGGAAACTGTTTTTT
cdr3_aa: CASSFVRKLFF

d_call: TRBD1
clone_size: NA
j_call: TRBJ2-7
v_call: TRBV5-4
cdr3_length: 15
cdr3_nt: TGTGCCAGCAGCGCGCGGACAGGGAATTCCTACGAGCAGTACTTC
cdr3_aa: CASSARTGNSYEQYF

d_call: NA
clone_size: NA
j_call: TRBJ1-1
v_call: TRBV7-2
cdr3_length: 14
cdr3_nt: TGTGCCACCAGCTTAGTGGCTAAAGGCCCTGAAGCTTTCTTT
cdr3_aa: CATSLVAKGPEAFF

d_call: NA
clone_size: NA
j_call: TRBJ1-5
v_call: TRBV19
cdr3_length: 14
cdr3_nt: TGTGCCAGTCGCAGGAAATATAGCAATCAGCCCCAGCATTTT
cdr3_aa: CASRRKYSNQPQHF

d_call: NA
clone_size: NA
j_call: TRBJ2-1
v_call: TRBV19
cdr3_length: 17
cdr3_nt: TGTGCCAGTAGTATAGGGGTAGGTGGGGGCTCCTACAATGAGCAGTTCTTC
cdr3_aa: CASSIGVGGGSYNEQFF

d_call: TRBD1
clone_size: NA
j_call: TRBJ1-2
v_call: TRBV6-1
cdr3_length: 17
cdr3_nt: TGTGCCAGCAGCGAAAGACAGGGAGGAAAACGGAACTATGGCTACACCTTC
cdr3_aa: CASSERQGGKRNYGYTF

d_call: NA
clone_size: many
j_call: TRBJ2-5
v_call: TRBV7-2
cdr3_length: 16
cdr3_nt: TGTGCCAGCAGCCGCTACCTAGTTGTTCCGCAAGAGACCCAGTACTTC
cdr3_aa: CASSRYLVVPQETQYF

d_call: NA
clone_size: many
j_call: TRBJ1-6
v_call: TRBV7-2
cdr3_length: 15
cdr3_nt: TGTGCCAGCAGCTTTATTTCGGGACGGATCTCACCCCTCCACTTT
cdr3_aa: CASSFISGRISPLHF

d_call: NA
clone_size: NA
j_call: TRBJ1-5
v_call: TRBV19
cdr3_length: 14
cdr3_nt: TGTGCCAGTAGTATAAGACACCTTAATCAGCCCCAGCATTTT
cdr3_aa: CASSIRHLNQPQHF

d_call: NA
clone_size: NA
j_call: TRBJ1-4
v_call: TRBV7-9
cdr3_length: 14
cdr3_nt: TGTGCCAGCAGCCGGGGGATAAGTAATGAAAAACTGTTTTTT
cdr3_aa: CASSRGISNEKLFF

d_call: NA
clone_size: NA
j_call: TRBJ2-5
v_call: TRBV5-4
cdr3_length: 15
cdr3_nt: TGTGCCAGCAGCAAGGGACTCAGACCTCAAGAGACCCAGTACTTC
cdr3_aa: CASSKGLRPQETQYF

d_call: TRBD1
clone_size: NA
j_call: TRBJ2-3
v_call: TRBV27
cdr3_length: 15
cdr3_nt: TGTGCCAGCAGTCCGCCGACAGGGGTAACAGATACGCAGTATTTT
cdr3_aa: CASSPPTGVTDTQYF

d_call: NA
clone_size: many
j_call: TRBJ1-1
v_call: TRBV11-2
cdr3_length: 14
cdr3_nt: TGTGCCAGCAACCCGACAGGATCGAACACTGAAGCTTTCTTT
cdr3_aa: CASNPTGSNTEAFF

d_call: TRBD1
clone_size: few
j_call: TRBJ1-1
v_call: TRBV18
cdr3_length: 15
cdr3_nt: TGTGCCAGCTCGCCAACAGGGGGCTCGGACACTGAAGCTTTCTTT
cdr3_aa: CASSPTGGSDTEAFF

d_call: TRBD2
clone_size: few
j_call: TRBJ2-1
v_call: TRBV6-1
cdr3_length: 19
cdr3_nt: TGTGCCAGCAGTGAAGTCCCCCCGGGCTGGGTAGCGGGAGATAATGAGCAGTTCTTC
cdr3_aa: CASSEVPPGWVAGDNEQFF

d_call: TRBD1
clone_size: NA
j_call: TRBJ2-2
v_call: TRBV6-2/TRBV6-3
cdr3_length: 16
cdr3_nt: TGTGCCAGCAGAAGGTCCGACAGGGGAACGACCGGGGAGCTGTTTTTT
cdr3_aa: CASRRSDRGTTGELFF

d_call: NA
clone_size: few
j_call: TRBJ2-2
v_call: TRBV15
cdr3_length: 15
cdr3_nt: TGTGCCACCATGAGAGGGGGGCGACGGGTCGGGGAGCTGTTTTTT
cdr3_aa: CATMRGGRRVGELFF

d_call: TRBD1
clone_size: NA
j_call: TRBJ1-3
v_call: TRBV7-2
cdr3_length: 16
cdr3_nt: TGTGCCAGCAGCCATAAACGGACAGGGGTTGGAAACACCATATATTTT
cdr3_aa: CASSHKRTGVGNTIYF

d_call: NA
clone_size: NA
j_call: TRBJ2-2
v_call: TRBV28
cdr3_length: 16
cdr3_nt: TGTGCCAGCACTCCATGGGGGGTCCAAAGGGCCGGGGAGCTGTTTTTT
cdr3_aa: CASTPWGVQRAGELFF

d_call: NA
clone_size: NA
j_call: TRBJ2-1
v_call: TRBV20-1
cdr3_length: 17
cdr3_nt: TGCAGTGCTAGGGGGTTACTCAGTCTAGGAGATTACAATGAGCAGTTCTTC
cdr3_aa: CSARGLLSLGDYNEQFF

d_call: NA
clone_size: NA
j_call: TRBJ1-1
v_call: TRBV5-4
cdr3_length: 13
cdr3_nt: TGTGCCAGCAGCTTGGCAGGCCCAACTGAAGCTTTCTTT
cdr3_aa: CASSLAGPTEAFF

d_call: TRBD2
clone_size: NA
j_call: TRBJ2-3
v_call: TRBV27
cdr3_length: 16
cdr3_nt: TGTGCCAGCAGTCGGATGGAGCGGGGAGGCACAGATACGCAGTATTTT
cdr3_aa: CASSRMERGGTDTQYF

d_call: NA
clone_size: few
j_call: TRBJ2-7
v_call: TRBV4-3
cdr3_length: 16
cdr3_nt: TGCGCCAGCAGCCAAGTATTCACGGGGAGCTCCTACGAGCAGTACTTC
cdr3_aa: CASSQVFTGSSYEQYF

d_call: NA
clone_size: many
j_call: TRBJ2-3
v_call: TRBV7-3
cdr3_length: 13
cdr3_nt: TGTGCCAGCAGCTTAAGCGGCCTAGATACGCAGTATTTT
cdr3_aa: CASSLSGLDTQYF

d_call: TRBD2
clone_size: many
j_call: TRBJ2-7
v_call: TRBV7-2
cdr3_length: 15
cdr3_nt: TGTGCCAGCAGCTTCGCTAGCGGGAGTTCCTACGAGCAGTACTTC
cdr3_aa: CASSFASGSSYEQYF

d_call: NA
clone_size: once
j_call: TRBJ2-1
v_call: TRBV2
cdr3_length: 14
cdr3_nt: TGTGCCAGCAGTGATAGATTCCGTTACAATGAGCAGTTCTTC
cdr3_aa: CASSDRFRYNEQFF

d_call: NA
clone_size: NA
j_call: TRBJ1-3
v_call: TRBV19
cdr3_length: 15
cdr3_nt: TGTGCCAGTTCGCACCTTTCCTCCTCTGGAAACACCATATATTTT
cdr3_aa: CASSHLSSSGNTIYF

d_call: NA
clone_size: few
j_call: TRBJ1-5
v_call: TRBV7-2
cdr3_length: 13
cdr3_nt: TGTGCCAGCCACAGGGTTGAGAATCAGCCCCAGCATTTT
cdr3_aa: CASHRVENQPQHF

d_call: TRBD1
clone_size: NA
j_call: TRBJ2-3
v_call: TRBV20-1
cdr3_length: 13
cdr3_nt: TGCAGTGCTCCGACAGGGGGCACAGATACGCAGTATTTT
cdr3_aa: CSAPTGGTDTQYF

d_call: TRBD1
clone_size: few
j_call: TRBJ1-1
v_call: TRBV29-1
cdr3_length: 14
cdr3_nt: TGCAGCGTCGTTGACAGGGGGCGTCGGACTGAAGCTTTCTTT
cdr3_aa: CSVVDRGRRTEAFF

d_call: NA
clone_size: NA
j_call: TRBJ2-1
v_call: TRBV7-2
cdr3_length: 15
cdr3_nt: TGTGCCAGCAGCTTCCCGGGGTTTAGCGGTTATGAGCAGTTCTTC
cdr3_aa: CASSFPGFSGYEQFF

d_call: TRBD1
clone_size: few
j_call: TRBJ2-7
v_call: TRBV6-6
cdr3_length: 16
cdr3_nt: TGTGCCAGCAGTTACTCTCCCGGGACAGGGGTATACGAGCAGTACTTC
cdr3_aa: CASSYSPGTGVYEQYF

d_call: TRBD1
clone_size: NA
j_call: TRBJ1-1
v_call: TRBV11-2
cdr3_length: 14
cdr3_nt: TGTGCCAGCACCCTAACCGGGACAGGGTATGAAGCTTTCTTT
cdr3_aa: CASTLTGTGYEAFF